This T cell receptor (beta chain) was found in a study of T cells after posttransplantation cyclophosphamide. Findings of the study overall: Donor-recipient repertoire similarity was low at 1-2 months, rising over year one. Blood and skin or GI T cell repertoires showed limited TRB overlap. After PTCy, TRB diversity resembled that of CNI/methotrexate controls.

The CDR3 consists of 15 residues. Germline loops: CDR1 MDHEN, CDR2 SYDVKM. Trimming cost V 1 base and J 4 bases, with 12 bases left between them. This clone was seen only once. Its antigen is not known. Only in-frame clones appear in the TCRdb table, and some are missing; sequencing was by immunoSEQ multiplex PCR. The sample has 35,000 to 40,000 clones, over 75% seen once; the top ten hold 8.1%. Cyclophosphamide on days +3 and +4 followed busulfan-fludarabine conditioning and a marrow graft. The chain recombines TRBV28 with TRBJ2-3; possible D gene TRBD1, 6 bases. The sequence derives from a female patient between 40 and 55 years old who received an allogeneic stem cell transplant from a related donor, was CMV-positive, and had no GVHD. Some of the T cells might come from the graft donor. This sample comprised CD4+ T cells sorted from blood, obtained 1,700 to 2,000 days after a stem cell transplant with posttransplant cyclophosphamide. The CDR3 nucleotides are TGTGCCAGCAGTTTATCTTCAGGGGCGGCAGATACGCAGTATTTT. Its translation is CASSLSSGAADTQYF.